The T cell receptor (beta chain) under discussion was sequenced for a study of technical replicates of blood from a few donors. Only in-frame clones appear in the TCRdb table, and some are missing; sequencing was by immunoSEQ multiplex PCR. Of 55,000 to 75,000 clones in the sample, roughly 89% were seen once. Sample: PBMCs. The receptor was derived from a human donor in good health. Some clones in this sample may be carry-over from other donors' samples.

CDR3 DNA sequence: TGCGCCAGCAGCCAAGACCCTTCCGGGACAGGGGCCACAGATACGCAGTATTTT. The encoded protein is CASSQDPSGTGATDTQYF. The chain combines TRBV4-3 with TRBJ2-3; 10 positions agree with TRBD1. Trimming took 0 bases from V and 2 from J; bases not matched to a gene: 8. This CDR3 is 18 amino acids long. Germline V gene data show CDR1 as LGHNA and CDR2 as YSLEER.